Below are 25 T cell receptor beta chains sequenced from a single sample in a study of regulatory T cells in long-lasting Graves disease. Stated time point: persistent/refractory GD, antithyroid drugs over 5 years with positive TRAb. PBMC RNA served as the TCR library source. Arm-PCR of CDR3 regions and iRepertoire HTBI primers were the basis on which TCR beta libraries were built. TCRdb used MiXCR to reprocess the multiplex PCR reads, holding one entry per CDR3 protein. The sample shows about 470,000 distinct CDR3 sequences, around a fifth of them seen only once. The sample was peripheral blood mononuclear cells (PBMCs), taken when the disease was refractory, from a patient treated with antithyroid drugs. Receptors were obtained from a female donor with Graves disease.

This rearrangement joins TRBV11-2 to TRBJ1-2; D gene unclear. The V and J ends lost 2 bases and 8 bases respectively, with 21 bases between them. The CDR3 covers 16 residues. Germline CDR1 reads SGHAT; CDR2 reads FQNNGV. The CDR3 sequence is CASSLWEGIFPSGYTF. CDR3 DNA sequence: TGTGCCAGCAGCTTATGGGAGGGAATCTTCCCATCGGGCTACACCTTC.

The chain has TRBV7-9 and TRBJ1-1; 7 bases fit TRBD1. Looked up from germline, CDR1 is SEHNR and CDR2 is FQNEAQ (reference sequence). This CDR3 has 16 amino acids. Trimming cost V 2 bases and J 1 base; bases outside gene matches: 7. CDR3 bases: TGTGCCAGCAGCTTACTAACCTGGACAGGGAACACTGAAGCTTTCTTT. As protein: CASSLLTWTGNTEAFF.

There are many counts of this clonotype. The chain recombines TRBV10-3 with TRBJ2-5; a possible D gene is TRBD1 (5 bases). This CDR3 contains 13 residues. CDR1 is ENHRY and CDR2 is SYGVKD in the germline V gene. V lost 4 bases and J lost 3, with 9 bases in between. CDR3 loop: CAISGGREETQYF. The CDR3 nucleotides read TGTGCCATCAGTGGTGGCAGGGAAGAGACCCAGTACTTC.

This clonotype was counted ten times or more. This chain connects TRBV6-1 to TRBJ2-6; D is possibly TRBD2 (6 bases). The CDR3 length is 16 residues. CDR1 MNHNS and CDR2 SASEGT come from the germline V gene. The V gene lost 5 bases and the J gene lost 1 base, with 12 bases spanning the gap. The CDR3 spells CASSPFGGSGANVLTF. CDR3 nucleotides: TGTGCCAGCAGTCCCTTTGGGGGGTCTGGGGCCAACGTCCTGACTTTC.

V and J are TRBV7-9 and TRBJ1-2, with a weak D call TRBD1 (6 bases). Trimming removed 2 bases from V and 7 bases from J, with 17 bases in between. CDR3 length equals 15 residues. Germline V gene sequence: CDR1 SEHNR, CDR2 FQNEAQ (reference sequence). The CDR3 coding sequence is TGTGCCAGCAGCTTATTGCCAGGGGAGGCAGCTGGCTACACCTTC. This translates into CASSLLPGEAAGYTF.

This clonotype was picked up many times. The chain employs TRBV28 and TRBJ1-1; perhaps TRBD1 as D (5 bases). In germline, CDR1 is MDHEN, CDR2 SYDVKM. Trimming took 9 bases from V and 12 from J, leaving 20 bases between them. The CDR3 loop spans 12 amino acids. The CDR3 is CASMQDTRRTFF. The CDR3 nucleotides read TGTGCCAGTATGCAGGACACCCGTCGCACTTTCTTT.

This chain joins TRBV11-3 and TRBJ2-2; D possibly corresponds to TRBD2 (6 bases). Germline CDR1 reads SGHNT; CDR2 reads YENEEA. This CDR3 comprises 15 residues. V gave up 5 bases and J gave up 7 bases, with 17 bases separating them. CDR3: CASSHPGRGDGELFF. The CDR3 DNA sequence: TGTGCCAGCAGCCATCCCGGGAGAGGTGACGGGGAGCTGTTTTTT.

Points on this clonotype: The CDR3 carries no conserved terminal phenylalanine or tryptophan, so it likely arises from a read error. CDR3 sequence reads: CASSFGYEQYL. The CDR3 nucleotides are TGTGCCAGCAGTTTCGGGTACGAGCAGTACCTC. The gene calls are TRBV12-3 or TRBV12-4 and TRBJ2-7; no clear D gene. V lost 3 bases and J 4 bases, leaving 4 bases between the germline ends. The CDR3 covers 11 residues.

The V gene is TRBV29-1, the J gene TRBJ1-5; 8 bases match TRBD1. Unmatched junction bases numbered 3, after V lost 4 bases and J lost 1 base. The germline gives CDR1 SQVTM, CDR2 ANQGSEA. The CDR3 length is 14 residues. Here the CDR3 DNA reads TGCAGCGTTGGACAGGGGCAGAGCAATCAGCCCCAGCATTTT. This translates into CSVGQGQSNQPQHF.

This clonotype has a count of ten or more. The chain employs TRBV3-1 and TRBJ1-4; TRBD1 agrees at 8 bases. The germline V gene encodes CDR1 LGHDT and CDR2 YNNKEL (reference sequence). The CDR3 sequence is 13 residues long. Trimming cost V 5 bases and J 8 bases; bases outside gene matches: 4. The CDR3 DNA follows: TGTGCCAGCAGCTCGAGACAGGGGGAAAAACTGTTTTTT. Residues: CASSSRQGEKLFF.

The table lists this clonotype with many counts. V is TRBV6-5 and J is TRBJ2-5; 7 nucleotides align to TRBD1. The CDR3 extends over 16 amino acids. Germline V gene lookup returns CDR1 MNHEY and CDR2 SVGAGI. V dropped 0 bases and J dropped 9; count of bases not matched to a gene: 13. For the CDR3, the DNA is TGTGCCAGCAGTTACTCTCGACAGGGCACCTCTGGGGCCCAGTACTTC. It is translated as CASSYSRQGTSGAQYF.

The rearrangement uses TRBV9 and TRBJ2-5, with 8 bases fitting TRBD2. Germline lookup yields CDR1 SGDLS and CDR2 YYNGEE. This CDR3 spans 14 amino acids. V lost 3 bases to trimming and J lost 4 bases; unmatched junction nucleotides: 5. CDR3 in amino acids: CASSAFGGGETQYF. Here the CDR3 DNA reads TGTGCCAGCAGCGCCTTCGGGGGGGGAGAGACCCAGTACTTC. Together with reference TRBV9 and TRBJ2-5, the CDR3 gives the full variable domain: DSGVTQTPKHLITATGQRVTLRCSPRSGDLSVYWYQQSLDQGLQFLIQYYNGEERAKGNILERFSAQQFPDLHSELNLSSLELGDSALYFCASSAFGGGETQYFGPGTRLLVL.

This clonotype was seen a handful of times. The chain carries TRBV7-9 and TRBJ2-5; TRBD2 aligns across 8 bases. Germline V lookup: CDR1 SEHNR, CDR2 FQNEAQ (reference sequence). This CDR3 has 15 amino acids. The J segment lost 5 bases and the V segment lost 5 bases, leaving 10 bases of the junction unmatched. The CDR3, as DNA: TGTGCCAGCAGCCCGCGGGGGGCCGATGGGGAGACCCAGTACTTC. Its protein is CASSPRGADGETQYF.

This clonotype was seen many times. The chain is built from TRBV10-3 and TRBJ1-1; D perhaps matches TRBD1 (6 bases). CDR1 and CDR2 from the germline V gene are ENHRY and SYGVKD. The CDR3 contains 13 residues. Trimming cost V 9 bases and J 1 base, with 12 bases left between them. The CDR3 DNA reads TGTGCCATTGGACAGCAGGAGAACACTGAAGCTTTCTTT. Its protein product is CAIGQQENTEAFF.

The rearrangement uses TRBV11-2 and TRBJ1-1; tentative D call: TRBD1 (5 bases). CDR3 length: 18 residues. V lost 2 bases and J 1 base, leaving 20 bases between the germline ends. Looked up from germline, CDR1 is SGHAT and CDR2 is FQNNGV. This chain's CDR3 is CASSLRRPSGGWNTEAFF. The DNA of the CDR3 is TGTGCCAGCAGCTTACGGCGACCCTCCGGGGGATGGAACACTGAAGCTTTCTTT.

This clonotype appeared a few times. The V call is TRBV20-1, the J call TRBJ1-5; D possibly corresponds to TRBD1 (6 bases). Germline V gene lookup returns CDR1 DFQATT and CDR2 SNEGSKA (reference sequence). Trimming removed 1 base from V and 1 base from J, with 11 bases in between. The CDR3 runs 15 residues. This CDR3 is CSARGGASSNQPQHF. The CDR3 DNA reads as TGCAGTGCTAGAGGGGGGGCTTCGAGCAATCAGCCCCAGCATTTT.

Remarks on this clonotype: A much bigger clone sits one base away, suggesting this may be a read error. The chain uses TRBV20-1 and TRBJ1-2; D gene uncertain. CDR3 length: 12 residues. The germline V gene encodes CDR1 DFQATT and CDR2 SNEGSKA (reference sequence). V was cut by 6 bases and J by 8 bases, with 16 bases left in between. The CDR3 DNA is TGCAGTGCCACCGACGGTTTCGAAGGCTACACCTTC. Translated, it gives CSATDGFEGYTF.

This clonotype was picked up a small number of times. The CDR3 DNA is TGTGCCACCAGTGATGTGACTAGCGGGAGCTTGGCTGAGCAGTTCTTC. This codes for CATSDVTSGSLAEQFF. The V and J genes are TRBV24-1 and TRBJ2-1; 12 positions match TRBD2. The germline CDR1 and CDR2 sequences are KGHDR and SFDVKD. The CDR3 loop spans 16 amino acids. J lost 9 bases, V lost 3 bases, and 8 bases had no gene match.

Regarding this clonotype: This sequence may be a read error, since a much larger clone differs from it by one base. Here the CDR3 omits its conserved ending phenylalanine or tryptophan, so a read error is the likely source. The DNA for the CDR3 is TGTGCCTGGAGTGTACACATTCCGGAGACCCAGTACCTC. As protein: CAWSVHIPETQYL. The V call is TRBV30, the J call TRBJ2-5, with unresolved D. Trimming stripped 0 bases from V and 5 bases from J, with 10 bases between. This CDR3 has 13 amino acids. Germline CDR1 reads GTSNPN; CDR2 reads SVGIG (reference sequence).

This clonotype was detected many times. The rearrangement joins TRBV7-2 to TRBJ2-5, with D possibly being TRBD2 (5 bases). This CDR3 region has 13 residues. The germline CDR1 and CDR2 sequences are SGHTA and FQGNSA. Trimming pared 2 bases from V and 7 bases from J, leaving 11 bases between. The CDR3 loop is CASSLRRTGTQYF. The CDR3 DNA reads as TGTGCCAGCAGCTTAAGGAGGACGGGGACCCAGTACTTC.

The chain has TRBV20-1 and TRBJ1-2; D not resolved. Per the germline V gene, CDR1 is DFQATT and CDR2 is SNEGSKA (reference sequence). Trimming stripped 1 base from V and 8 bases from J, with 14 bases between. This CDR3 is built from 13 residues. This chain's CDR3 is CSARGGPPWGYTF. CDR3 nucleotide sequence: TGCAGTGCTAGAGGCGGTCCGCCATGGGGCTACACCTTC.

Ten or more counts support this clonotype. The chain combines TRBV6-1 with TRBJ1-1; D is unresolved. V shed 2 bases and J shed 8 bases, with 9 bases lying between them. The germline V gene has CDR1 MNHNS and CDR2 SASEGT. This CDR3 spans 12 amino acids. The CDR3 protein is CASSESGREAFF. Here the CDR3 DNA reads TGTGCCAGCAGTGAATCTGGTAGGGAAGCTTTCTTT.

The CDR3 DNA is TGCAGCGTTGAGGGACAGGGGCAAGAGACCCAGTACTTC. Amino acids: CSVEGQGQETQYF. The V gene is TRBV29-1, the J gene TRBJ2-5; 10 bases align to TRBD1. This CDR3 has 13 amino acids. Germline CDR1 reads SQVTM; CDR2 reads ANQGSEA. V lost 3 bases, J lost 2 bases, and 0 bases stayed unmatched.

The J gene is TRBJ2-2, the V gene TRBV6-1, with D tentatively TRBD2 (6 bases). Trimming stripped 0 bases from V and 1 base from J, with 18 bases between. Germline V gene lookup returns CDR1 MNHNS and CDR2 SASEGT. The CDR3 is 19 amino acids. The CDR3 sequence is CASSEALRAGRLNTGELFF. The CDR3 region has the DNA TGTGCCAGCAGTGAAGCGCTTCGCGCGGGGCGGCTGAACACCGGGGAGCTGTTTTTT.

This clonotype was observed a few times. The V gene is TRBV6-5, the J gene TRBJ1-4, with a tentative D call TRBD1 (6 bases). This CDR3 has 16 amino acids. Trimming pared 2 bases from V and 8 bases from J, leaving 18 bases between. Looked up from germline, CDR1 is MNHEY and CDR2 is SVGAGI. This CDR3 reads CASSYGTGAFREKLFF. The CDR3 DNA reads TGTGCCAGCAGTTACGGCACGGGGGCCTTCCGGGAAAAACTGTTTTTT.